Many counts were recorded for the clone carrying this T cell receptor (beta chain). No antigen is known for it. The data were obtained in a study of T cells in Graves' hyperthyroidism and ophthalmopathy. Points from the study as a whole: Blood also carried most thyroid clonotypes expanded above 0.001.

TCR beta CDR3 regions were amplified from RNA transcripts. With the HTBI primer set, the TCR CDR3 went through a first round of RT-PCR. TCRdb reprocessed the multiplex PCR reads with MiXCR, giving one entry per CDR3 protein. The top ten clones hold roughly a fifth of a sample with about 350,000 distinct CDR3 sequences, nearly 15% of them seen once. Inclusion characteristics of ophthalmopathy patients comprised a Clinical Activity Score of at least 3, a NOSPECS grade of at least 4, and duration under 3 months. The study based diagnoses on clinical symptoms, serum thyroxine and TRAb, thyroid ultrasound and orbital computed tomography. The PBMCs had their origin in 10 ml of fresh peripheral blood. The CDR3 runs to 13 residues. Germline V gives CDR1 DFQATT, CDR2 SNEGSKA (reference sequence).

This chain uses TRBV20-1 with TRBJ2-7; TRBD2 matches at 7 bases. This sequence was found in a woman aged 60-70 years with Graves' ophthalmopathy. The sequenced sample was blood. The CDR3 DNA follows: TGCAATGCAAGAGGGAGGGAGGGCTACGAGCAGTACTTC. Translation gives CNARGREGYEQYF.